This paragraph reports one T cell receptor beta chain. Its antigen is not identified. This sample is drawn from a study of STAT5B mutations in CD4+ large granular lymphocyte leukemia. Overall study context: Among healthy controls, a particular HLA allele went with more CDR3 'QG' motifs. Study-level results: Compared with healthy controls (2/35), patient top clones favored TRBV06 (8/27).

The V gene's germline CDR1 is SQVTM and CDR2 ANQGSEA. The ends lost 3 bases at V and 0 bases at J; junction bases unmatched: 0. The CDR3 consists of 13 residues. The survey-level immunoSEQ assay was used. Only in-frame clones appear in the TCRdb table, and some are missing; sequencing was by immunoSEQ multiplex PCR. Here the sample spans around 30,000 clones, around three quarters being singletons. The chain joins TRBV29-1 to TRBJ2-7; 9 bases are shared with TRBD1. The specimen sequenced was CD4+ T cells from blood buffy coats. The TCR comes from a human donor in good health. This CDR3 reads CSVEDRGSYEQYF. The CDR3 DNA is TGCAGCGTTGAGGACAGGGGCTCCTACGAGCAGTACTTC.